This is a list of T cell receptor beta chains from one sample in a study of T cells in Graves' hyperthyroidism and ophthalmopathy. From the multiplex PCR reads, TCRdb called clonotypes with MiXCR, one entry per CDR3 protein. This table holds 300,000 to 450,000 distinct CDR3 sequences, approximately 18% found once. The specimen sequenced was blood. Receptors originate from a man aged 18 to 35 with Graves' ophthalmopathy. The conserved cysteine and the conserved F or W are not part of the CDR3 here.

v_call,cdr3_aa
TRBV24-1,ATKTDGTDTQY
TRBV4-1,ASSQDVRAGNTIY
TRBV4-1,ASSLGGAKGSGNTIY
TRBV20-1,SAPTPTGPYEQY
TRBV7-9,ASSASGEAF
TRBV6-1,ASSRGLSYEQY
TRBV3-1,ASSLEEVGEQY
TRBV19,ASSLRTDLSGANVLT
TRBV11-2,ASSPTTGGKTGQY
TRBV20-1,SAVPGGITDTQY
TRBV5-1,ASSLAGTAGSGNTIY
TRBV2,AIRDRPYNEQF
TRBV7-9,ASSGQEDTEAF
TRBV28,ASSLFPGSNYGYT
TRBV5-1,ASRPNENEKLF
TRBV20-1,SAEEFRTARYGYT
TRBV12-3/TRBV12-4,ASSLGLAGGHEQF
TRBV13,ASGMRLGADTQY
TRBV5-1,ASSARQDYVNTEAF
TRBV20-1,SALSGGTTGELF
TRBV7-8,ASSFIPGQGSEQY
TRBV11-2,ASSLDLAAEQY
TRBV20-1,SVPRESREKLF
TRBV19,ASSIDRERGDTDTQY
TRBV7-9,ASSPPPLGVRNTIY
TRBV10-1,ASSVGDQETQY
TRBV12-3/TRBV12-4,ASSSEGQGRLRSTEAF
TRBV18,ASSTEDYGYT
TRBV12-3/TRBV12-4,ASSWGGYQNTEAF
TRBV4-1,ASSQDHEIRNTIY
TRBV18,ASSPGQGVVTEAF
TRBV29-1,SVEDRYNEQF
TRBV11-2,ASSLEPGGNTEAF
TRBV3-1,ASSQAHNEQF
TRBV7-9,ASSRDSSGGAHEQY
TRBV9,ASSVERNTPNEQF
TRBV28,ASSFSSPLAGGGEQY
TRBV5-6,ASSSLRGSGEFTDTGELF
TRBV20-1,SAGLGGHTDTQY
TRBV5-5,ASTTGVETQY
TRBV2,AASKVPYEQY
TRBV9,ASSIFSGGDKETQY
TRBV18,ASSPQEGARDYGYT
TRBV6-5,ASSYTGGSTDTQY
TRBV7-2,ASSVRGLAGMIDTGELF
TRBV6-1,ASRANQGSDEQF
TRBV15,ATSRAGGPMEETQY
TRBV15,ATSPTGGPDEQF
TRBV24-1,ATSDFPRTGSEQY
TRBV5-6,ASSPQGRPEAF